Listed below are T cell receptor beta chains from one sample, sequenced in a study of blood T cell repertoires in COVID-19. Using immunoSEQ multiplex PCR, the repertoire was profiled, and TCRdb retains in-frame clones only, with some absent. Among around 700,000 clones listed, 90% were seen once. What was sequenced was peripheral blood. These receptors originate from a woman under 30 with acute or convalescent COVID-19. The CDR3 runs from the conserved cysteine through the conserved F or W. Fields, in order: V gene, J gene, clone size, D gene, CDR3 protein, CDR3 DNA. The D gene is left open where the match is weak. The size entry is marked missing in some rows and otherwise reads once, few, many or a size class.

>TRBV27|TRBJ2-7|-|-
CASSLAGDIYEQYF
TGTGCCAGCAGTTTGGCAGGGGACATCTACGAGCAGTACTTC
>TRBV19|TRBJ1-1|few|TRBD1
CASSIITFTGASMNTEAFF
TGTGCCAGTAGTATAATCACTTTTACAGGGGCGAGCATGAACACTGAAGCTTTCTTT
>TRBV7-2|TRBJ2-7|-|TRBD1
CASSLVRDSYEQYF
TGTGCCAGCAGCTTAGTACGGGACAGCTACGAGCAGTACTTC
>TRBV27|TRBJ1-6|-|-
CASRVRSYNSPLHF
TGTGCCAGCAGGGTCCGGTCCTATAATTCACCCCTCCACTTT
>TRBV12-3/TRBV12-4|TRBJ1-2|-|TRBD1
CASSFKGAGGYTF
TGTGCCAGCAGTTTCAAGGGGGCTGGGGGCTACACCTTC
>TRBV7-9|TRBJ1-1|-|TRBD1
CASRQTGGMGNTEAFF
TGTGCCAGCAGGCAGACAGGGGGCATGGGAAACACTGAAGCTTTCTTT
>TRBV30|TRBJ1-2|few|TRBD1
CAWSQGDYGYTF
TGTGCCTGGAGTCAGGGGGACTATGGCTACACCTTC
>TRBV10-3|TRBJ1-1|-|TRBD1
CAISRQGDGTEAFF
TGTGCCATCAGTCGACAGGGCGATGGCACTGAAGCTTTCTTT
>TRBV5-5|TRBJ1-6|-|-
CASSPPLGVGAPLHF
TGTGCCAGCAGCCCCCCATTGGGAGTAGGAGCACCCCTCCACTTT
>TRBV6-5|TRBJ1-2|-|-
CASSPERLYGYTF
TGTGCCAGCAGTCCCGAGAGACTCTATGGCTACACCTTC
>TRBV2|TRBJ1-3|once|-
CASGLWSGNTIYF
TGTGCCAGCGGCCTTTGGTCTGGAAACACCATATATTTT
>TRBV19|TRBJ1-1|once|-
CASSPRGGRWTEAFF
TGTGCCAGTAGTCCCCGGGGGGGTAGGTGGACTGAAGCTTTCTTT
>TRBV5-8|TRBJ1-2|-|-
CASSLDREWGGYTF
TGTGCCAGCAGCTTGGACAGGGAGTGGGGTGGCTACACCTTC
>TRBV15|TRBJ2-7|once|TRBD1
CATSNRGQGIYEQYF
TGTGCCACCAGCAACAGGGGACAGGGGATATACGAGCAGTACTTC
>TRBV4-3|TRBJ2-3|-|-
CASSQGRERDTQYF
TGCGCCAGCAGCCAAGGGAGGGAAAGGGATACGCAGTATTTT
>TRBV19|TRBJ1-1|-|TRBD1
CASSMSVTGRYAFF
TGCGCCAGTAGTATGAGTGTGACAGGGCGGTACGCTTTCTTT
>TRBV19|TRBJ1-5|-|-
CASSIGSRQPQHF
TGTGCCAGTAGTATAGGGTCGCGGCAGCCCCAGCATTTT
>TRBV4-3|TRBJ2-2|-|TRBD2
CASSQDTRGSSNTGELFF
TGCGCCAGCAGCCAAGATACGCGGGGGTCCTCAAACACCGGGGAGCTGTTTTTT
>TRBV7-2|TRBJ2-7|-|TRBD2
CASSLAPTQGTSGGLYEQYF
TGTGCCAGCAGCTTAGCTCCAACCCAAGGGACTAGCGGGGGCCTTTACGAGCAGTACTTC
>TRBV24-1|TRBJ2-5|once|TRBD2
CATSDSLAGETQYF
TGTGCCACCAGTGATTCCCTAGCGGGGGAGACCCAGTACTTC
>TRBV30|TRBJ1-6|-|-
CAWSRGRSNSPLHF
TGTGCCTGGAGCCGGGGTAGGAGTAATTCACCCCTCCACTTT
>TRBV27|TRBJ1-6|once|-
CASAYTGGSPLHF
TGTGCCAGCGCCTATACCGGGGGTTCACCCCTCCACTTT
>TRBV4-3|TRBJ1-2|-|TRBD1
CASSQEARQGYGYTF
TGCGCCAGCAGCCAAGAGGCTCGACAGGGTTATGGCTACACCTTC
>TRBV5-4|TRBJ1-2|-|-
CASSLVTGKRPYGYTF
TGTGCCAGCAGCTTGGTTACAGGGAAGAGGCCCTATGGCTACACCTTC
>TRBV4-1|TRBJ2-5|-|-
CASSQAHLETQYF
TGCGCCAGCAGCCAAGCCCACTTGGAGACCCAGTACTTC
>TRBV28|TRBJ1-2|few|-
CASSSKLSGSFYGYTF
TGTGCCAGCAGTTCCAAATTGTCCGGGTCTTTCTATGGCTACACCTTC
>TRBV2|TRBJ2-2|-|-
CASREARANTGELFF
TGTGCCAGCAGGGAGGCCCGGGCGAACACCGGGGAGCTGTTTTTT
>TRBV4-1|TRBJ1-2|-|-
CASSQEGRVGGYTF
TGCGCCAGCAGCCAAGAGGGCAGGGTGGGCGGCTACACCTTC
>TRBV7-9|TRBJ1-3|once|-
CASSPSVGNTIYF
TGTGCCAGCAGCCCATCGGTTGGAAACACCATATATTTT
>TRBV18|TRBJ1-4|-|TRBD1
CASSPPDRWNEKLFF
TGTGCCAGCTCACCACCGGACAGGTGGAATGAAAAACTGTTTTTT
>TRBV6-5|TRBJ1-1|-|-
CASSLSNTEAFF
TGTGCCAGCAGCCTAAGTAACACTGAAGCTTTCTTT